The source of this T cell receptor beta chain is a study of T cell repertoires in cytomegalovirus infection. Turning to the study itself: CMV epitopes, recently identified HLA-C-restricted and well-studied HLA-B-restricted, were used. Evidence of both CMV infection and a matching HLA type came from public TCR beta signatures.

Trimming removed 8 bases at V and 6 bases at J, with 13 bases between. Germline CDR1 is MNHEY and CDR2 is SVGEGT. The CDR3 covers 12 residues. Points from the study as a whole: In two of eight donors, the top clonotype was HLA-C-restricted CMV-specific. Cumulative public TCR beta family frequency identified CMV carriers with the relevant HLA.

One entry per CDR3 protein results from TCRdb running MiXCR on the reads. This repertoire shows around 750,000 distinct CDR3 sequences, approximately 32% found once; its top ten account for approximately 13%. Regarding this clonotype: The antigen remains undetermined.

The input for sequencing was cultured CD8+ T cells from PBMCs, taken from culture after CMV antigen stimulation. The rearrangement links TRBV6-2 or TRBV6-3 to TRBJ1-2; no reliable D call. This clonotype was sampled from a human donor in good health (CMV status not recorded). Some clones in this sample may be carry-over from other donors' samples. As DNA, the CDR3 is TGTGCCAGCGCTTTTCCGGCGGATGGCTACACCTTC. Protein sequence: CASAFPADGYTF.